The rows below give T cell receptor beta chains drawn from one sample of a study of regulatory T cells in long-lasting Graves disease. TCRdb analysed the multiplex PCR reads with MiXCR anew, one entry per CDR3 protein. This sample has about 560,000 distinct CDR3 sequences, with about 16% found just once. The sample also formed part of further work on T cells in Graves' hyperthyroidism and ophthalmopathy.

The sequencing used peripheral blood mononuclear cells (PBMCs), collected at new diagnosis, from a patient treated with antithyroid drugs. All receptors derive from a man aged 18 to 29 with Graves disease. CDR3s leave out the opening cysteine and the closing phenylalanine or tryptophan. Fields, in order: J gene, D gene, V gene, CDR3 protein. A D gene is named only where the DNA matches it firmly.

>TRBJ1-2|TRBD1|TRBV12-3/TRBV12-4
ASRPQGAGYGYT
>TRBJ2-3|.|TRBV9
ASSVGAETSTDTQY
>TRBJ1-1|.|TRBV3-1
ASSPGGPGTEAF
>TRBJ2-1|TRBD2|TRBV10-1
ASSESGLAASYNEQF
>TRBJ1-1|.|TRBV15
ATSRRGDTEAF
>TRBJ2-7|.|TRBV25-1
ASSGSGEVEQY
>TRBJ1-5|.|TRBV30
AWSEVLYSNQPQH
>TRBJ2-1|.|TRBV19
ASSIMTTSSYNEQF
>TRBJ1-3|.|TRBV4-1
ASSQDSGFGNTIY
>TRBJ2-2|.|TRBV30
AWSLNTGELF
>TRBJ2-7|.|TRBV7-2
ASSSIGLASYEQY
>TRBJ1-2|.|TRBV6-1
ASSESRRGYGYT
>TRBJ2-3|TRBD2|TRBV6-1
ASGVTSGRARDTQY
>TRBJ2-1|.|TRBV7-2
ASSRRGGTDHEQF
>TRBJ1-1|.|TRBV12-3/TRBV12-4
ASSAIETEAF
>TRBJ1-5|.|TRBV5-1
ASSLGSGAYNQPQH
>TRBJ2-7|.|TRBV3-1
ASSQDRKLLSSYEQY
>TRBJ2-7|.|TRBV9
ASSALLTDEQY
>TRBJ1-5|.|TRBV20-1
SARAGLSNQPQH
>TRBJ2-1|TRBD2|TRBV30
AWTRREDNEQF
>TRBJ1-2|.|TRBV4-2
ASSQDLTGQYGYT
>TRBJ1-1|TRBD1|TRBV5-1
ASSDRVLETTEAF
>TRBJ2-1|TRBD2|TRBV29-1
SVAGPVGGRALGEQF
>TRBJ2-2|TRBD2|TRBV20-1
SARLAGGELF
>TRBJ2-7|TRBD1|TRBV5-5
ASSHGQATYEQY
>TRBJ2-2|.|TRBV9
ASSTRGSGAFGELF
>TRBJ2-1|TRBD2|TRBV2
ASRSGTSGGYNEQF
>.|.|TRBV20-1
SAGEVRTQY
>TRBJ2-1|TRBD2|TRBV29-1
SVARGLAVDNEQF
>TRBJ2-2|.|TRBV7-3
ASSLNGPTNTGELF
>TRBJ1-3|.|TRBV28
ASSLSWGQRNTIY
>TRBJ1-1|.|TRBV20-1
SARRGFAEAF
>TRBJ2-7|.|TRBV27
ASSPLGGLGSYEQY
>TRBJ2-1|TRBD2|TRBV27
ASQTSGKYNEQF
>TRBJ2-3|.|TRBV5-1
ASSAYSTDTQY
>TRBJ2-7|TRBD2|TRBV20-1
SASGGESSYEQY
>TRBJ2-7|TRBD2|TRBV20-1
SAPGTTYYEQY
>TRBJ2-3|.|TRBV7-9
ASSFRTDTDTQY
>TRBJ1-5|.|TRBV7-9
ASSLGNRVQPQH
>TRBJ2-5|.|TRBV12-3/TRBV12-4
ASRPSLEGGLETQY
>TRBJ2-2|TRBD2|TRBV20-1
SAREALAGVGGELF
>TRBJ1-2|TRBD1|TRBV20-1
SAGTGMTDYGYT
>TRBJ1-4|TRBD1|TRBV14
ASSQNRGGEKLF
>TRBJ2-3|TRBD1|TRBV20-1
SANRDRVTLVTDTQY
>TRBJ2-7|.|TRBV7-8
ASSFGGPNEQY
>TRBJ2-1|.|TRBV3-1
ASSQGRPGLNEQF
>TRBJ2-1|TRBD1|TRBV7-9
ASSSGQGVGYEQF
>TRBJ2-6|.|TRBV6-1
ASSHLGGAGANVLT
>TRBJ2-7|.|TRBV5-1
ASSLVSVTSYEQY
>TRBJ2-7|.|TRBV7-9
ASSLTSGPEAYEQY
>TRBJ1-4|.|TRBV7-9
ASSFAARGEKLF
>TRBJ2-1|TRBD2|TRBV2
ASSALGLAGVNEQF
>TRBJ2-7|.|TRBV10-3
AISESVLTGSGEQY
>TRBJ1-1|.|TRBV9
ASSSTGQGDTEAF